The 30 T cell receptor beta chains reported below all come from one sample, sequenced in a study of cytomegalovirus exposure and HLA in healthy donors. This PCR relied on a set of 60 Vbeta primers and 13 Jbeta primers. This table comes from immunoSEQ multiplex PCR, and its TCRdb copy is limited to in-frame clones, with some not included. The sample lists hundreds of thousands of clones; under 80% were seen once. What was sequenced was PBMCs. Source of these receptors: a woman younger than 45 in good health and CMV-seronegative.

CDR3 in amino acids: CASSRLAGEVADTQYF. CDR3 sequence (DNA): TGTGCCAGCAGCAGACTAGCGGGAGAAGTGGCAGATACGCAGTATTTT. This sequence joins TRBV5-5 and TRBJ2-3; 12 bases fit TRBD2. CDR1 is SGHKS, CDR2 YYEKEE, per germline (reference sequence). Germline trimming cut 4 bases from V and 4 bases from J; bases unmatched to any gene: 7. The CDR3 spans 16 residues.

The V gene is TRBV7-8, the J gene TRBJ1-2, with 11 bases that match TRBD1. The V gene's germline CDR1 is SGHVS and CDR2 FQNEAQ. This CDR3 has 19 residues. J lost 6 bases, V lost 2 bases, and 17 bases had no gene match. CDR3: CASSLSESGDRGGRDGYTF. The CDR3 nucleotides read TGTGCCAGCAGCTTAAGCGAATCGGGGGACAGGGGGGGTCGAGATGGCTACACCTTC.

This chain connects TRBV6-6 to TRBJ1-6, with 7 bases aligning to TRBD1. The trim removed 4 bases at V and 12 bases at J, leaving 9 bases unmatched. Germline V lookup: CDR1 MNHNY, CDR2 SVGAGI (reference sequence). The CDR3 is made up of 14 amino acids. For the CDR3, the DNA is TGTGCCAGCAGTTCCTTCGGACAGGATCGACCCCTCCACTTT. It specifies CASSSFGQDRPLHF.

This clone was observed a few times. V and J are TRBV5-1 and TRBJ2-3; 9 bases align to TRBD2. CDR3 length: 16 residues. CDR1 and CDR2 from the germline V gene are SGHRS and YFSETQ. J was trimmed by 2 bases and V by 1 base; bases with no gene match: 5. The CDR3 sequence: CASSLNSGGPTDTQYF. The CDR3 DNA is TGCGCCAGCAGCTTGAACAGCGGGGGGCCCACAGATACGCAGTATTTT.

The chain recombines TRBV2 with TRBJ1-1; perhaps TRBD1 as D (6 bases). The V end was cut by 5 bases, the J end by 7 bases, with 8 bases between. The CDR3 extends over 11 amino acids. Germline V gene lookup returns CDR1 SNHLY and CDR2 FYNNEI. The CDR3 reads CASSLGGEAFF. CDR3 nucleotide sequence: TGTGCCAGCAGTTTAGGGGGTGAAGCTTTCTTT.

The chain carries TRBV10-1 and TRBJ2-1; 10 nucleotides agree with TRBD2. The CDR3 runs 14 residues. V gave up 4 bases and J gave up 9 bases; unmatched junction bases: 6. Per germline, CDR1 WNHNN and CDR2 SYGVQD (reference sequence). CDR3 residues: CASSASGGVGEQFF. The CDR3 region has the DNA TGCGCCAGCAGTGCCAGCGGGGGGGTGGGTGAGCAGTTCTTC.

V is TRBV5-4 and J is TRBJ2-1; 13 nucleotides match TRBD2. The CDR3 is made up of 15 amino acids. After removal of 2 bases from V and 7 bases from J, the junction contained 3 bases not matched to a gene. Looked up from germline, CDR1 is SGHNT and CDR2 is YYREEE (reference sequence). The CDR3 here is CASSFWTSGSNEQFF. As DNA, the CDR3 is TGTGCCAGCAGCTTCTGGACTAGCGGGAGTAATGAGCAGTTCTTC.

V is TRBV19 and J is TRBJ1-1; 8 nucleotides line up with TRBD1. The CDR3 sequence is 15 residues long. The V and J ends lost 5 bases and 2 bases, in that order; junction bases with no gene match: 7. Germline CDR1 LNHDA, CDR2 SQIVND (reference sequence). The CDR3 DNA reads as TGTGCCAGTAGTCTCCCGACAGGGGTCAACACTGAAGCTTTCTTT. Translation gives CASSLPTGVNTEAFF. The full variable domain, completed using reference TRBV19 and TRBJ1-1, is DGGITQSPKYLFRKEGQNVTLSCEQNLNHDAMYWYRQDPGQGLRLIYYSQIVNDFQKGDIAEGYSVSREKKESFPLTVTSAQKNPTAFYLCASSLPTGVNTEAFFGQGTRLTVV.

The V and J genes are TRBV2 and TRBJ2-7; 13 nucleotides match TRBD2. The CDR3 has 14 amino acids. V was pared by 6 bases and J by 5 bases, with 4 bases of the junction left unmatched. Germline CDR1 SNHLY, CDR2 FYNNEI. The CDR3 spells CASRGTSGTHEQYF. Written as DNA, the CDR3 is TGTGCCAGCAGAGGGACTAGCGGGACCCACGAGCAGTACTTC.

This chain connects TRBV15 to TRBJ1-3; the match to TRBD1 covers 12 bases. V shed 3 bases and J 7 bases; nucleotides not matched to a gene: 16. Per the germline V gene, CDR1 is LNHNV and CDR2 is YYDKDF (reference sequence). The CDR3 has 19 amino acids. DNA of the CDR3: TGTGCCACCAGCAGTCTTGCGCTACCGGGACAGGGGGCGAGGAACACCATATATTTT. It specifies CATSSLALPGQGARNTIYF.

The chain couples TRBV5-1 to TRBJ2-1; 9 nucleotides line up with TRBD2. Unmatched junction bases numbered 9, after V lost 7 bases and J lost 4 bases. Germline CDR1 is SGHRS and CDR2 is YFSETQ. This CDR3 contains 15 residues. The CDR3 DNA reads TGCGCCAGCCAGCCTGGGCGGGGGGGGTACAATGAGCAGTTCTTC. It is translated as CASQPGRGGYNEQFF.

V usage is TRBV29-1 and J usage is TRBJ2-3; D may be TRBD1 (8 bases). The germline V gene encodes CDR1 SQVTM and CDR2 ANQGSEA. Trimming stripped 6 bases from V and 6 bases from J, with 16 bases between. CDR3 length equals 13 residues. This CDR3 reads CSVGGTGPDTQYF. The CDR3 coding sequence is TGCAGCGTGGGGGGGACAGGTCCGGATACGCAGTATTTT.

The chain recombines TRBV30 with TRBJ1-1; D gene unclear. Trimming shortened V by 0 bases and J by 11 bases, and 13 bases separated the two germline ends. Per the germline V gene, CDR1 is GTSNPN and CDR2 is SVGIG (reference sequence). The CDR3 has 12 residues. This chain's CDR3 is CAWSVQRFLAFF. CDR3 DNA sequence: TGTGCCTGGAGTGTACAGCGGTTCTTGGCTTTCTTT.

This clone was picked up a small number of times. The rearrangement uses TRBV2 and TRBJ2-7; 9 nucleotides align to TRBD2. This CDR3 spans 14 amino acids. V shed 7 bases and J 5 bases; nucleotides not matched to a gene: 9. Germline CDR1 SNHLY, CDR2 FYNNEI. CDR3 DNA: TGTGCCAGCACGGGGCGGGAGGGCCGAGACGAGCAGTACTTC. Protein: CASTGREGRDEQYF.

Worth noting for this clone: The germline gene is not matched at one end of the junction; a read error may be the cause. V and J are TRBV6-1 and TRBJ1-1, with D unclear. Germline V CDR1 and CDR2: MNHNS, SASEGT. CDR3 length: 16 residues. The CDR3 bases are TGTGCCATCAGTGAGTCGGGGTTCCGAGATCTAACTGAAGCTTTCTTT. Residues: CAISESGFRDLTEAFF.

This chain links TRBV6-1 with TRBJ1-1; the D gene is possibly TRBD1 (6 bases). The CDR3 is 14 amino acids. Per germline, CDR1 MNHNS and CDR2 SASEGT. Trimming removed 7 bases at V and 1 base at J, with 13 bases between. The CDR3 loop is CASIRDIPNTEAFF. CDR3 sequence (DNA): TGTGCCAGCATCCGGGACATTCCGAACACTGAAGCTTTCTTT.

Here the CDR3 reads CASSKVRGRILTSSNQPQHF. In DNA form, the CDR3 reads TGTGCCAGCAGCAAAGTGCGGGGACGGATTCTGACCTCTAGCAATCAGCCCCAGCATTTT. The rearrangement links TRBV21-1 to TRBJ1-5. TRBV21-1 is a documented pseudogene. This CDR3 has 20 residues.

The CDR3: CATSKVGRLTDTQYF. DNA for the CDR3: TGTGCCACCAGCAAAGTCGGCCGACTCACAGATACGCAGTATTTT. This chain joins TRBV15 and TRBJ2-3; D gene unclear. V shed 4 bases and J shed 2 bases, with 13 bases lying between them. CDR1 is LNHNV, CDR2 YYDKDF, per germline (reference sequence). This CDR3 comprises 15 residues.

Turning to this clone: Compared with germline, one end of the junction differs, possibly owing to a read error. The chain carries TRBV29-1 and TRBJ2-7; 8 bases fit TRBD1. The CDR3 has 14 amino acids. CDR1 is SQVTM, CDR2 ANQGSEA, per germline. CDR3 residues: CSVEDRGGGYEQYF. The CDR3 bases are TGCAGCGTGGAAGACAGGGGCGGTGGCTACGAGCAGTACTTC.

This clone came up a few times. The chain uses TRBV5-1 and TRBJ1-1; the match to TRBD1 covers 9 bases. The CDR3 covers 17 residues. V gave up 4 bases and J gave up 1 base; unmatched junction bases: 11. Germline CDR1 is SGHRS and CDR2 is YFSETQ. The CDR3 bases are TGCGCCAGCAGCGCCGATCGACCGGGACAGGGGAACACTGAAGCTTTCTTT. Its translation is CASSADRPGQGNTEAFF.

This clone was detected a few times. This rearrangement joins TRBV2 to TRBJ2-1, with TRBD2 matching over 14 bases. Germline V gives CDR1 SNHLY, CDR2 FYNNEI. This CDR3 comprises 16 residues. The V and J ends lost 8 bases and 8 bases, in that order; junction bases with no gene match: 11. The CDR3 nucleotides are TGTGCCAGCGGATCCGGGACTAGCGGGGGCCGTCATGAGCAGTTCTTC. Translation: CASGSGTSGGRHEQFF.

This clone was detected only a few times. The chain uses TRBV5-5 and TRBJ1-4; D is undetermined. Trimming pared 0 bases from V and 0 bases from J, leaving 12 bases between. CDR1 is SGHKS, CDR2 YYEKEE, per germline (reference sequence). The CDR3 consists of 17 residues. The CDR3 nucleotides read TGTGCCAGCAGCTTGGTACCGTGGGGAGCAACTAATGAAAAACTGTTTTTT. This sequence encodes CASSLVPWGATNEKLFF.

The chain's CDR3 is CASSWDREDGYTF. DNA of the CDR3: TGTGCCAGCAGCTGGGACAGGGAGGATGGCTACACCTTC. The V gene is TRBV7-2, the J gene TRBJ1-2, with 9 bases fitting TRBD1. CDR3 size: 13 residues. After removal of 4 bases from V and 6 bases from J, the junction contained 3 bases not matched to a gene. The germline V gene encodes CDR1 SGHTA and CDR2 FQGNSA. Based on the CDR3 plus reference TRBV7-2 and TRBJ1-2, the full variable domain is GAGVSQSPSNKVTEKGKDVELRCDPISGHTALYWYRQSLGQGLEFLIYFQGNSAPDKSGLPSDRFSAERTGGSVSTLTIQRTQQEDSAVYLCASSWDREDGYTFGSGTRLTVV.

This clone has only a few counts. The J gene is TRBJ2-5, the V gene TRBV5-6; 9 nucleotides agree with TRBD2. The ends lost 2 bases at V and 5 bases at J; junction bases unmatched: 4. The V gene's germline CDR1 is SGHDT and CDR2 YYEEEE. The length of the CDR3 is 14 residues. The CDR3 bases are TGTGCCAGCAGCTTCACGAGCGGGGGGGAGACCCAGTACTTC. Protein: CASSFTSGGETQYF.

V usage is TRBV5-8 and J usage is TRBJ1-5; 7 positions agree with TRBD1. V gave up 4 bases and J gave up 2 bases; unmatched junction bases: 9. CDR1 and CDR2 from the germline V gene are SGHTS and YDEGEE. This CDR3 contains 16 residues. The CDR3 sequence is CASSRRLTGGNQPQHF. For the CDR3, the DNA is TGTGCCAGCAGCCGTAGACTAACAGGGGGCAATCAGCCCCAGCATTTT.

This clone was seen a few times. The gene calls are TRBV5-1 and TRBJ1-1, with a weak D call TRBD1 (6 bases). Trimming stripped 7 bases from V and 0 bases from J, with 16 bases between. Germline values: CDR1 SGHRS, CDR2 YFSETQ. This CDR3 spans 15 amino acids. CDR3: CASFPGDILNTEAFF. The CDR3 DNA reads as TGCGCCAGCTTCCCAGGGGACATCTTGAACACTGAAGCTTTCTTT.

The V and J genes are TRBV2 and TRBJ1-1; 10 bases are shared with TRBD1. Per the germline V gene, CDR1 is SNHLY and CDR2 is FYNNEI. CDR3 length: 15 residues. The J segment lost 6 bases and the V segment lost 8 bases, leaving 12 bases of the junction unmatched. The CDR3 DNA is TGTGCCAGCTCCGGACAGGGGGTAAGTCTGGCTGAAGCTTTCTTT. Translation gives CASSGQGVSLAEAFF.

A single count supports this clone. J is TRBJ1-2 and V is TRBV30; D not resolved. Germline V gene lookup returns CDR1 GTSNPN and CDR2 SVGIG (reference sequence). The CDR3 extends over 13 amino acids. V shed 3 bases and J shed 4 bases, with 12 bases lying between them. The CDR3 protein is CAWSPVSGYGYTF. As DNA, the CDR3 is TGTGCCTGGAGCCCCGTGTCAGGCTATGGCTACACCTTC.

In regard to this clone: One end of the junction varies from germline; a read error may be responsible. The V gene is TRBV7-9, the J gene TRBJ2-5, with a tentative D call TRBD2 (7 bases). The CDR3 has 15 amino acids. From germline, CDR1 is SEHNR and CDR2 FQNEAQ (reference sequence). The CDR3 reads CSSSRRAGAGETQYF. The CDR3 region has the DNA TGTTCCAGCAGCCGACGGGCGGGGGCCGGGGAGACCCAGTACTTC.

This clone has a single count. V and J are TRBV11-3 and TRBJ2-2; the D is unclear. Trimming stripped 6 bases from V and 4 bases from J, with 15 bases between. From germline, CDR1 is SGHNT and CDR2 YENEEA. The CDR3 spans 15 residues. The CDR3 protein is CASSSVITGTGELFF. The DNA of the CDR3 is TGTGCCAGCAGTTCCGTAATCACGGGCACCGGGGAGCTGTTTTTT.